This T cell receptor beta chain appears in the sequencing data of a study of graft-versus-host responses after intestinal transplantation. Study overall: Grafts that recipients had were multivisceral, liver-intestinal, or isolated intestinal transplants. Recipients across the board were started on anti-thymocyte globulin induction, then kept on tacrolimus and steroids for about 3 years.

Some clones are missing from TCRdb's copy, which holds only in-frame ones; the method was immunoSEQ multiplex PCR. Of about 100,000 clones in the sample, roughly 90% were seen once. A remark on this clone: Antigen specificity is unknown.

Overall study findings and caveats: The presence of high graft-versus-host to host-versus-graft clonal ratios in allografts characterized patients with graft-donor T cell macrochimerism. Detection of GvH clones occurred in recipient marrow, and some had their first appearance in ileum or blood.

Germline CDR1 reads MGHRA; CDR2 reads YSYEKL. The germline V and J ends were trimmed by 4 bases and 0 bases, with 10 bases remaining between them. This CDR3 is 16 amino acids long. The chain has TRBV4-1 and TRBJ2-6, with D perhaps being TRBD1 or TRBD2 (5 bases each). The origin of this receptor is a human donor who was the organ donor for an intestinal transplant. The sequences come from unstimulated CD4+ T cells sorted from spleen or lymph node cells, collected before transplant. The CDR3 loop reads CASSLIGGSGANVLTF. In DNA, the CDR3 is TGCGCCAGCAGCCTGATTGGGGGCTCTGGGGCCAACGTCCTGACTTTC.